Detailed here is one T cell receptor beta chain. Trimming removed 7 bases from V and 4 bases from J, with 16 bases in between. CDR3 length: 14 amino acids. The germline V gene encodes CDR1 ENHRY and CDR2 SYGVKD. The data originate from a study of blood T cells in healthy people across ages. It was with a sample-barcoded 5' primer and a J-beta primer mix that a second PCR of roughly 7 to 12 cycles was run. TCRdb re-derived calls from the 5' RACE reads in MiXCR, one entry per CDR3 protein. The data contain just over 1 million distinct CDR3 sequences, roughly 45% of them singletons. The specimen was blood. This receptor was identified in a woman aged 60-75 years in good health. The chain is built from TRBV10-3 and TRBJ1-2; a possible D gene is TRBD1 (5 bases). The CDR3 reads CAIKGPQGGYGYTF. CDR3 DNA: TGTGCCATCAAAGGGCCCCAGGGAGGCTATGGCTACACCTTC.